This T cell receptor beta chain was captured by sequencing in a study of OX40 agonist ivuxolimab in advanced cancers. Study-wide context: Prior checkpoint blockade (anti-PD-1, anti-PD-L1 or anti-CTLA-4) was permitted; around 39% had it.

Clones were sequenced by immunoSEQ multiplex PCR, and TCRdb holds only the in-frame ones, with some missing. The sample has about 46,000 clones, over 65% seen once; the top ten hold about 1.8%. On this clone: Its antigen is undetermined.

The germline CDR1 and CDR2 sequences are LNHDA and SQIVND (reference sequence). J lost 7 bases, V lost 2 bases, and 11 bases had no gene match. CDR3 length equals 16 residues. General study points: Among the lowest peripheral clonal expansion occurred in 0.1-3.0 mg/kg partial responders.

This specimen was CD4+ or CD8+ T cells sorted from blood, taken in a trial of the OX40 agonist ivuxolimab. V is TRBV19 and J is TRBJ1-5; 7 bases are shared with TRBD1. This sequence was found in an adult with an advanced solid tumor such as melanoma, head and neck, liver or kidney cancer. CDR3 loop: CASSIFGADRMQPQHF. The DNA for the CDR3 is TGTGCCAGTAGTATATTTGGGGCGGACAGGATGCAGCCCCAGCATTTT.